Below are 6 T cell receptor beta chains sequenced from a single sample in a study of shared clonotypes between healthy human individuals. Only in-frame clones appear in the TCRdb table, and some are missing; sequencing was by immunoSEQ multiplex PCR. The sample lists roughly 1,000,000 clones, approximately 80% seen once, with under 0.6% in the top ten. Sequencing input: memory CD4+ T cells from PBMCs. As to subset: CD45RA-negative fraction. The receptors were sampled from a man aged 18 to 29 in good health. Some clones in this sample may be carry-over from other donors' samples.

At least ten counts were recorded for this clone. The chain links TRBV7-2 to TRBJ2-1; D perhaps matches TRBD1 (5 bases). Germline CDR1 reads SGHTA; CDR2 reads FQGNSA. The ends were cut back, 5 bases at V and 4 bases at J, with 6 bases in the middle. This CDR3 region has 12 residues. The DNA of the CDR3 is TGTGCCAGCAGCCCAGGGTACAATGAGCAGTTCTTC. This sequence encodes CASSPGYNEQFF.

The J gene is TRBJ2-5, the V gene TRBV2; the D gene is possibly TRBD2 (5 bases). Germline CDR1 SNHLY, CDR2 FYNNEI. The CDR3 is 14 amino acids. V was clipped by 1 base and J by 1 base, with 7 bases between them. CDR3 sequence: CASSEVSGQETQYF. The CDR3 DNA follows: TGTGCCAGCAGTGAAGTCAGCGGCCAAGAGACCCAGTACTTC.

The rearrangement links TRBV19 to TRBJ2-2; TRBD2 matches at 7 bases. This CDR3 is 15 amino acids long. CDR1 and CDR2 (germline): LNHDA, SQIVND (reference sequence). V shed 3 bases and J 4 bases; nucleotides not matched to a gene: 5. The CDR3 sequence is CASSIPGRGTGELFF. As DNA, the CDR3 is TGTGCCAGTAGTATCCCTGGGAGGGGCACCGGGGAGCTGTTTTTT. The complete variable domain, with remaining parts taken from reference TRBV19 and TRBJ2-2, reads DGGITQSPKYLFRKEGQNVTLSCEQNLNHDAMYWYRQDPGQGLRLIYYSQIVNDFQKGDIAEGYSVSREKKESFPLTVTSAQKNPTAFYLCASSIPGRGTGELFFGEGSRLTVL.

The chain carries TRBV7-8 and TRBJ1-2; D remains unclear. CDR3 length: 12 amino acids. Trimming left V 5 bases short and J 4 bases short, with 8 bases between. Germline V gene sequence: CDR1 SGHVS, CDR2 FQNEAQ. CDR3 DNA sequence: TGTGCCAGCAGCGCCAGTGGCTATGGCTACACCTTC. It specifies CASSASGYGYTF.

The rearrangement uses TRBV28 and TRBJ1-5; 7 bases are shared with TRBD1. Germline CDR1 reads MDHEN; CDR2 reads SYDVKM. The CDR3 sequence is 17 residues long. V dropped 4 bases and J dropped 5; count of bases not matched to a gene: 14. CDR3: CASSSPAGTASYQPQHF. The CDR3 bases are TGTGCCAGCAGTTCCCCGGCCGGGACAGCGTCGTATCAGCCCCAGCATTTT.

The chain recombines TRBV29-1 with TRBJ2-1; D ambiguous. The CDR3 is 15 residues long. In germline, CDR1 is SQVTM, CDR2 ANQGSEA. The V and J ends lost 6 bases and 6 bases respectively, with 21 bases between them. CDR3 loop: CSVATLGTHGNEQFF. DNA for the CDR3: TGCAGCGTGGCAACCCTAGGCACGCACGGCAATGAGCAGTTCTTC.